Below, 5 T cell receptor beta chains from the same sample are listed, as sequenced in a study of neurological immune-mediated disorders. In TCRdb, the 5' RACE reads were re-called with MiXCR into one record per CDR3 protein. The repertoire consists of approximately 100,000 distinct CDR3 sequences, with more than 10% occurring once and the leading ten covering 3.1%. Time point noted: longitudinal time-point 3. Sequencing was done on a sample of PBMCs. The receptors shown here come from a female donor with HTLV-1-associated myelopathy (HAM/TSP).

The rearrangement joins TRBV2 to TRBJ1-5; D gene uncertain. This CDR3 is 15 amino acids long. V lost 4 bases and J 7 bases, leaving 17 bases between the germline ends. Looked up from germline, CDR1 is SNHLY and CDR2 is FYNNEI. This CDR3 reads CASSGAFGRVQPQHF. CDR3 sequence (DNA): TGTGCCAGCAGTGGGGCTTTCGGAAGGGTACAGCCCCAGCATTTT.

This clonotype was detected ten times or more. The rearrangement uses TRBV27 and TRBJ2-7; no firm D call. From germline, CDR1 is MNHEY and CDR2 SMNVEV (reference sequence). The germline V and J ends were trimmed by 3 bases and 7 bases, with 13 bases remaining between them. The CDR3 runs to 13 residues. The CDR3 bases are TGTGCCAGCAGTTTGCCAGGTTTTGATGAGCAGTACTTC. Protein: CASSLPGFDEQYF.

This clonotype was counted at least ten times. The CDR3 sequence: CSVARQTGELFF. The CDR3 DNA is TGCAGCGTTGCACGGCAAACCGGGGAGCTGTTTTTT. The chain combines TRBV29-1 with TRBJ2-2; D uncertain. Deletions cut 4 bases from V and 5 bases from J, with 8 bases between. The length of the CDR3 is 12 residues. Looked up from germline, CDR1 is SQVTM and CDR2 is ANQGSEA.

Ten or more counts support this clonotype. CDR3 in DNA: TGCAGTGCTAGAGTCTTATGGGAGACTGAAGCTTTCTTT. Protein product: CSARVLWETEAFF. The chain uses TRBV20-1 and TRBJ1-1; D is uncertain. Trimming pared 1 base from V and 5 bases from J, leaving 11 bases between. CDR3 length equals 13 residues. CDR1 is DFQATT and CDR2 is SNEGSKA in the germline V gene (reference sequence).

This clonotype appeared many times. The chain combines TRBV28 with TRBJ2-2, with 11 bases identical to TRBD2. Losses at the gene ends were 7 bases for V and 0 bases for J; bases not matched to a gene: 22. This CDR3 is built from 22 residues. The germline V gene has CDR1 MDHEN and CDR2 SYDVKM. CDR3 DNA: TGTGCCAGCAAACTCGAGTGGCGACTAGCGGGGACCACATTATCGAACACCGGGGAGCTGTTTTTT. Translation: CASKLEWRLAGTTLSNTGELFF.